A single sample gave rise to the 27 T cell receptor beta chains below, sequenced in a study of T cell repertoires in cytomegalovirus infection. Via MiXCR, TCRdb re-called the reads, giving one row per CDR3 protein. The sample has some 250,000 distinct CDR3 sequences, around 8.7% seen once; the top ten hold about 14%. Material: PBMCs. Source of these receptors: a human donor in good health (CMV status not recorded). Some clones in this sample may be carry-over from other donors' samples.

V usage is TRBV7-3 and J usage is TRBJ2-2; D gene ambiguous. From germline, CDR1 is SGHTA and CDR2 FQGTGA. The V end was cut by 3 bases, the J end by 0 bases, with 14 bases between. The CDR3 runs 17 residues. The CDR3 here is CASSLTSGPANTGELFF. The DNA for the CDR3 is TGTGCCAGCAGCTTGACTTCCGGGCCCGCGAACACCGGGGAGCTGTTTTTT.

A few counts support this clonotype. The chain recombines TRBV6-2 or TRBV6-3 with TRBJ1-6; a weak D match, TRBD1 (5 bases). V was cut by 2 bases and J by 7 bases, with 9 bases left in between. The length of the CDR3 is 14 residues. The V gene's germline CDR1 is MNHEY and CDR2 SVGEGT. The CDR3 is CASSYVGGNSPLHF. The CDR3 DNA follows: TGTGCCAGCAGTTACGTCGGGGGGAATTCACCCCTCCACTTT.

This clonotype has ten or more counts. This chain joins TRBV7-2 and TRBJ2-7; D is undetermined. CDR3 length equals 14 residues. The germline CDR1 and CDR2 sequences are SGHTA and FQGNSA. The V gene lost 2 bases and the J gene lost 1 base, with 9 bases spanning the gap. CDR3 nucleotide sequence: TGTGCCAGCAGCTTAAACGTCGGATCCTACGAGCAGTACTTC. It codes for CASSLNVGSYEQYF. The full variable domain, completed using reference TRBV7-2 and TRBJ2-7, is GAGVSQSPSNKVTEKGKDVELRCDPISGHTALYWYRQSLGQGLEFLIYFQGNSAPDKSGLPSDRFSAERTGGSVSTLTIQRTQQEDSAVYLCASSLNVGSYEQYFGPGTRLTVT.

This clonotype occurred many times. The rearrangement joins TRBV12-3 or TRBV12-4 to TRBJ2-3; TRBD2 agrees at 8 bases. After removal of 8 bases from V and 7 bases from J, the junction contained 8 bases not matched to a gene. The CDR3 loop spans 13 amino acids. CDR3 in amino acids: CASGLRGGNTQYF. CDR3 nucleotide sequence: TGTGCCAGCGGCCTTCGGGGGGGGAATACGCAGTATTTT.

This clonotype occurred many times. This chain links TRBV7-2 with TRBJ2-3; 14 bases match TRBD2. The V and J ends lost 4 bases and 12 bases, in that order; junction bases with no gene match: 9. The CDR3 has 15 residues. Germline values: CDR1 SGHTA, CDR2 FQGNSA. CDR3 DNA sequence: TGTGCCAGCAGCTCCCAGACTAGCGGGGGGGCCATCCAGTATTTT. Translating it yields CASSSQTSGGAIQYF. Together with reference TRBV7-2 and TRBJ2-3, the CDR3 gives the full variable domain: GAGVSQSPSNKVTEKGKDVELRCDPISGHTALYWYRQSLGQGLEFLIYFQGNSAPDKSGLPSDRFSAERTGGSVSTLTIQRTQQEDSAVYLCASSSQTSGGAIQYFGPGTRLTVL.

This clonotype has ten or more counts. The chain joins TRBV6-5 to TRBJ1-1, with D unresolved. Germline V gene lookup returns CDR1 MNHEY and CDR2 SVGAGI. The V gene lost 4 bases and the J gene lost 10 bases, with 22 bases spanning the gap. The CDR3 runs 15 residues. CDR3 DNA sequence: TGTGCCAGCAGTTCCACACCAGACGGACGGGCTAGAGCTTTCTTT. Its translation: CASSSTPDGRARAFF.

This clonotype was detected many times. The J gene is TRBJ2-1, the V gene TRBV19; TRBD2 aligns across 14 bases. V lost 9 bases to trimming and J lost 1 base; unmatched junction nucleotides: 2. The CDR3 contains 15 residues. The germline CDR1 and CDR2 sequences are LNHDA and SQIVND (reference sequence). CDR3 DNA: TGTGCCAGCAGGACTAGCGGGGGGTCCTACAATGAGCAGTTCTTC. This codes for CASRTSGGSYNEQFF.

This clonotype was recorded at least ten times. The chain combines TRBV7-2 with TRBJ2-3, with 10 positions matching TRBD2. The junction had 4 bases not matched to a gene; V was cut back by 7 bases and J by 0 bases. The CDR3 has 15 residues. Germline V lookup: CDR1 SGHTA, CDR2 FQGNSA. CDR3 loop: CASNLAGDSTDTQYF. In DNA form, the CDR3 reads TGTGCCAGCAATCTAGCGGGAGACAGCACAGATACGCAGTATTTT.

This clonotype showed up many times. This chain uses TRBV19 with TRBJ2-1; no definite D call. The germline V gene encodes CDR1 LNHDA and CDR2 SQIVND (reference sequence). There are 16 residues in the CDR3. The ends were cut back, 0 bases at V and 7 bases at J, with 16 bases in the middle. The CDR3 protein is CASSIDGPVAVNEQFF. The CDR3 region has the DNA TGTGCCAGTAGTATAGATGGACCAGTGGCGGTTAATGAGCAGTTCTTC.

The table lists this clonotype with many counts. The chain is built from TRBV7-2 and TRBJ1-2; the match to TRBD1 covers 11 bases. Germline values: CDR1 SGHTA, CDR2 FQGNSA. The CDR3 consists of 15 residues. With 4 bases clipped from V and 5 bases from J, the junction kept 6 bases outside the gene matches. Here the CDR3 DNA reads TGTGCCAGCAGCTCTGGACAGGGGGCTTTGTATGGCTACACCTTC. Its translation is CASSSGQGALYGYTF.

In its sample, this clonotype was seen a few times. This chain links TRBV9 with TRBJ2-4; D remains unclear. The CDR3 sequence is 14 residues long. CDR1 is SGDLS and CDR2 is YYNGEE in the germline V gene. With 1 base removed from V and 1 base from J, the gap between germline ends came to 6 bases. The CDR3 DNA is TGTGCCAGCAGCGTAACGGGCGCCAAAAACATTCAGTACTTC. This sequence encodes CASSVTGAKNIQYF. Filled out from reference TRBV9 and TRBJ2-4, the complete variable domain reads DSGVTQTPKHLITATGQRVTLRCSPRSGDLSVYWYQQSLDQGLQFLIQYYNGEERAKGNILERFSAQQFPDLHSELNLSSLELGDSALYFCASSVTGAKNIQYFGAGTRLSVL.

Regarding this clonotype: This CDR3 fails to terminate in the conserved phenylalanine or tryptophan, so it likely reflects a read error. This chain connects TRBV2 to TRBJ1-1; D uncertain. The germline CDR1 and CDR2 sequences are SNHLY and FYNNEI. V gave up 6 bases and J gave up 8 bases, with 16 bases separating them. CDR3 length: 13 residues. CDR3 region: CASRILWGTEAFL. The CDR3 bases are TGTGCCAGCAGAATCCTTTGGGGAACGGAAGCTTTCCTT.

In this sample, this clonotype turned up once. The J gene is TRBJ2-1, the V gene TRBV6-6, with 7 bases identical to TRBD2. From germline, CDR1 is MNHNY and CDR2 SVGAGI (reference sequence). V trimming: 8 bases; J trimming: 5 bases; junction bases outside the gene matches: 18. This CDR3 region has 17 residues. Here the CDR3 reads CASALLAGLGPDNEQFF. The DNA for the CDR3 is TGTGCCAGCGCTCTACTCGCCGGACTAGGACCCGACAATGAGCAGTTCTTC.

This clonotype appeared many times. The chain joins TRBV7-2 to TRBJ1-2; possibly TRBD1 for D (5 bases). Trimming took 5 bases from V and 7 from J, leaving 14 bases between them. The CDR3 consists of 13 residues. From germline, CDR1 is SGHTA and CDR2 FQGNSA. CDR3 sequence (DNA): TGTGCCAGCAGCCAACGTGGGGGGGGTGGCTACACCTTC. Protein: CASSQRGGGGYTF.

This clonotype was counted ten times or more. V is TRBV7-2 and J is TRBJ1-2; D gene uncertain. Germline V gene data show CDR1 as SGHTA and CDR2 as FQGNSA. The CDR3 has 13 residues. The V end was cut by 5 bases, the J end by 4 bases, with 11 bases between. CDR3 in amino acids: CASSPGVVYGYTF. In nucleotides, the CDR3 is TGTGCCAGCAGCCCCGGAGTTGTCTATGGCTACACCTTC.

This clonotype has a handful of counts. V usage is TRBV5-8 and J usage is TRBJ2-1; 10 bases align to TRBD1. Trimming cost V 4 bases and J 6 bases; bases outside gene matches: 7. Germline lookup yields CDR1 SGHTS and CDR2 YDEGEE. This CDR3 region has 15 residues. In DNA, the CDR3 is TGTGCCAGCAGCCGGCGGGACAGGGGATTCAATGAGCAGTTCTTC. Its translation is CASSRRDRGFNEQFF.

This rearrangement joins TRBV7-2 to TRBJ1-2, with 7 nucleotides matching TRBD1. Germline values: CDR1 SGHTA, CDR2 FQGNSA. The trim removed 5 bases at V and 2 bases at J, leaving 8 bases unmatched. This CDR3 has 15 residues. The CDR3 DNA is TGTGCCAGCAGCACCTACACAGGGGACAACTATGGCTACACCTTC. It specifies CASSTYTGDNYGYTF.

This clonotype was detected ten times or more. J is TRBJ1-2 and V is TRBV29-1; D not certain. Germline values: CDR1 SQVTM, CDR2 ANQGSEA. Deletions cut 6 bases from V and 5 bases from J, with 7 bases between. This CDR3 is built from 10 residues. CDR3 nucleotide sequence: TGCAGCGTATCAGTTTATGGCTACACCTTC. It codes for CSVSVYGYTF. The full variable domain, in which reference TRBV29-1 and TRBJ1-2 provide the parts outside the CDR3, is SAVISQKPSRDICQRGTSLTIQCQVDSQVTMMFWYRQQPGQSLTLIATANQGSEATYESGFVIDKFPISRPNLTFSTLTVSNMSPEDSSIYLCSVSVYGYTFGSGTRLTVV.

This clonotype was seen a single time. Compared with germline, one end of the junction differs, possibly owing to a read error. The chain links TRBV20-1 to TRBJ2-1, with 7 bases aligning to TRBD2. Germline V CDR1 and CDR2: DFQATT, SNEGSKA (reference sequence). This CDR3 is 15 amino acids long. The CDR3 region is CSAGVSGNSQNVQFF. The CDR3 DNA reads as TGCAGTGCTGGGGTGAGCGGGAATTCCCAGAATGTGCAGTTCTTC.

This clonotype appeared a few times. The CDR3 DNA is TGTGCCAGCAGCTTTGACAGTTACGAGCAGTACTTC. This encodes CASSFDSYEQYF. V usage is TRBV11-1 and J usage is TRBJ2-7; D might be TRBD1 (5 bases). Trimming pared 3 bases from V and 4 bases from J, leaving 7 bases between. Germline V CDR1 and CDR2: SGHAT, FQDESV (reference sequence). The CDR3 consists of 12 residues.

The V call is TRBV7-2, the J call TRBJ1-5; D might be TRBD1 (6 bases). The CDR3 is 14 amino acids. Per germline, CDR1 SGHTA and CDR2 FQGNSA. The V end was cut by 1 base, the J end by 6 bases, with 10 bases between. CDR3: CASSLVGGAQPQHF. The DNA of the CDR3 is TGTGCCAGCAGCTTAGTAGGGGGGGCTCAGCCCCAGCATTTT.

This clonotype was picked up many times. The rearrangement uses TRBV19 and TRBJ2-5; perhaps TRBD2 as D (5 bases). This CDR3 has 17 residues. V gave up 3 bases and J gave up 2 bases, with 19 bases separating them. Germline CDR1 reads LNHDA; CDR2 reads SQIVND (reference sequence). The CDR3 loop reads CASSISPVEVKQETQYF. CDR3 coding DNA: TGTGCCAGTAGTATCAGCCCTGTGGAGGTAAAGCAAGAGACCCAGTACTTC.

This clonotype was picked up many times. The chain uses TRBV20-1 and TRBJ2-5; 11 bases are shared with TRBD2. Germline-derived CDR1 and CDR2 are DFQATT and SNEGSKA (reference sequence). The trim removed 0 bases at V and 5 bases at J, leaving 11 bases unmatched. CDR3 size: 17 residues. CDR3 residues: CSARDLEGLADTETQYF. CDR3 bases: TGCAGTGCTAGAGATTTAGAGGGACTAGCGGATACGGAGACCCAGTACTTC.

There are many counts of this clonotype. This chain links TRBV7-2 with TRBJ2-3; 7 nucleotides match TRBD1. Germline V lookup: CDR1 SGHTA, CDR2 FQGNSA. The CDR3 sequence is 14 residues long. With 5 bases clipped from V and 5 bases from J, the junction kept 7 bases outside the gene matches. CDR3 amino acids: CASSPTGAGDTQYF. The CDR3 DNA is TGTGCCAGCAGCCCAACAGGGGCGGGAGATACGCAGTATTTT.

In this sample, this clonotype turned up many times. A read error may produce the germline difference seen at one junction end. The J gene is TRBJ2-1, the V gene TRBV7-7, with no clear D. CDR1 is SSHAT, CDR2 FNYEAQ, per germline (reference sequence). The CDR3 length is 11 residues. The CDR3 coding sequence is TGTGCCAGCAGCTCAGTTGGCAGTTTGATCTTC. This translates into CASSSVGSLIF.

The CDR3 nucleotides are TGTGCCAGTAGTATAGGTGGGGACGGAAATTCACCCCTCCACTTT. Translating it yields CASSIGGDGNSPLHF. The genes are TRBV19 and TRBJ1-6; possible D gene TRBD1, 5 bases. The germline V gene has CDR1 LNHDA and CDR2 SQIVND (reference sequence). This CDR3 spans 15 amino acids. Trimming removed 1 base at V and 7 bases at J, with 11 bases between.

The sample holds many counts of this clonotype. The chain links TRBV30 to TRBJ1-2; D unclear. The germline V gene has CDR1 GTSNPN and CDR2 SVGIG (reference sequence). CDR3 length: 15 residues. V gave up 2 bases and J gave up 2 bases, with 15 bases separating them. CDR3 in DNA: TGTGCCTGGAGTTTACATTTGACACAAAACTATGGCTACACCTTC. This encodes CAWSLHLTQNYGYTF.